The TCR beta chain described here comes from a study of blood T cell repertoires in COVID-19. Study information: Donors in the United States, Italy and Spain gave samples during acute or convalescent COVID-19. PBMCs, B-cell-depleted T cells, or T cells were the source of the cDNA or gDNA that made up the material.

In the authors' workflow: Researchers report that nucleated cell counts were estimated from reference gene primer amplification. The repertoire was sequenced with immunoSEQ multiplex PCR; TCRdb's copy has only in-frame clones and lacks some. V and J calls and clone size are copied from that table; D and trimming were computed from the DNA. The data show approximately 140,000 clones, around 88% seen once. From germline, CDR1 is MNHEY and CDR2 SVGAGI. CDR3 length equals 13 residues. V was shortened by 7 bases and J by 5 bases, with 14 bases between the two germline ends. The J gene is TRBJ1-2, the V gene TRBV6-5; possibly TRBD1 for D (5 bases). Sequencing was done on a sample of peripheral blood. This clonotype originated in a woman in her sixties or seventies with acute or convalescent COVID-19. The CDR3 is CASNHGRDYGYTF. The CDR3 bases are TGTGCCAGCAATCACGGCAGGGATTATGGCTACACCTTC.